The entry below describes one T cell receptor beta chain. This sample stems from a study of control samples from healthy donors and cancer patients. Sequencing used immunoSEQ multiplex PCR; TCRdb keeps in-frame clones, though not all of them. The table records more than 110,000 clones, roughly nine tenths of them present only once. The CDR3 extends over 14 amino acids. The V gene lost 3 bases and the J gene lost 4 bases, with 12 bases spanning the gap. Germline assignment: CDR1 LNHDA and CDR2 SQIVND (reference sequence). The source is a woman in her twenties or thirties in good health. The gene calls are TRBV19 and TRBJ1-1; D gene uncertain. The sample taken for sequencing was blood. In DNA form, the CDR3 reads TGTGCCAGTAGTATTAACGGGGAGGGCACTGAAGCTTTCTTT. This translates into CASSINGEGTEAFF.